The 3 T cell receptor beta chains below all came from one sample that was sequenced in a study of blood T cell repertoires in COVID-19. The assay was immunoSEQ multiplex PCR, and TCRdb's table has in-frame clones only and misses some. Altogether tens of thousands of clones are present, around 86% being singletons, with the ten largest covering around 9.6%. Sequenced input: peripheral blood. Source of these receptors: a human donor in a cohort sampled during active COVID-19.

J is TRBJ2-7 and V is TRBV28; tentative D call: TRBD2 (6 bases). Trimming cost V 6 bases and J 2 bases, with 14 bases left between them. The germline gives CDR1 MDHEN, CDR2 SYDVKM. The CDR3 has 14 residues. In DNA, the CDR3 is TGTGCCAGCAGGCCAGAGGGAGGAGCCTACGAGCAGTACTTC. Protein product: CASRPEGGAYEQYF.

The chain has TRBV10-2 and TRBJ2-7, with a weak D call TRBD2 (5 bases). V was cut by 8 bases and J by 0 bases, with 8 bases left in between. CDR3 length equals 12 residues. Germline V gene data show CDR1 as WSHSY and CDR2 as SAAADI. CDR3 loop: CASGRDSYEQYF. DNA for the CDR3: TGCGCCAGCGGCCGGGACTCCTACGAGCAGTACTTC.

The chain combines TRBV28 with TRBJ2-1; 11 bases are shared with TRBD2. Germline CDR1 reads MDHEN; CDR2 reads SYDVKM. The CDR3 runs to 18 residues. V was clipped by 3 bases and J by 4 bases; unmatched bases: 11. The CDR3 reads CASSFRRRRLAGYNEQFF. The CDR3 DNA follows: TGTGCCAGCAGTTTCCGTCGGAGGAGACTAGCGGGATACAATGAGCAGTTCTTC.